This T cell receptor beta chain appears in the sequencing data of a study of blood T cells in healthy people across ages. Study findings and constraints: There were more naive CD4+ cells and higher diversity in long-lived donors than in aged donors. Diversity of TCR beta correlated strongly with naive T cell percentage.

Each sample gave at least 7 million isolated PBMCs. The CDR3 length is 17 residues. Germline V CDR1 and CDR2: LGHDT, YNNKEL (reference sequence). Trimming removed 3 bases from V and 6 bases from J, with 22 bases in between. Together with a sample-barcoded 5' primer, a J-beta primer mix was included in a second PCR lasting roughly 6 to 12 cycles. TCRdb fed the 5' RACE reads into MiXCR, producing one record per CDR3 protein. The sample yields roughly 1.5 million distinct CDR3 sequences, under 55% seen once. This clonotype was found a few times. Its antigen remains unknown. The rearrangement uses TRBV3-1 and TRBJ2-3, with a possible D match to TRBD2 (7 bases). The sample comprised blood. The TCR comes from a woman aged 18-29 years in good health. This chain's CDR3 is CASSHAGARGPADTQYF. The DNA of the CDR3 is TGTGCCAGCAGCCACGCGGGGGCAAGGGGTCCTGCGGATACGCAGTATTTT.